The 22 T cell receptor beta chains below come from one sample, sequenced in a study of T cell changes during pregnancy in multiple sclerosis. The table came from immunoSEQ multiplex PCR; TCRdb's copy has only in-frame clones and leaves some out. The profile shows some 59,000 clones, 80% to 90% of them singletons. The sequenced sample was peripheral blood, obtained in the first trimester of pregnancy. These receptors were obtained from a female donor with multiple sclerosis, enrolled in a pregnancy study.

This chain connects TRBV7-9 to TRBJ2-5; D gene ambiguous. Germline V CDR1 and CDR2: SEHNR, FQNEAQ (reference sequence). The CDR3 loop spans 9 amino acids. V lost 10 bases, J lost 3 bases, and 3 bases lay in between. The CDR3 DNA reads TGTGCCACTAAAGAGACCCAGTACTTC. Translating gives CATKETQYF.

The chain employs TRBV7-9 and TRBJ2-7, with 9 nucleotides matching TRBD2. In germline, CDR1 is SEHNR, CDR2 FQNEAQ (reference sequence). This CDR3 contains 15 residues. Trimming cost V 5 bases and J 4 bases; bases outside gene matches: 9. The chain's CDR3 is CASSDLGLASYEQYF. CDR3 bases: TGTGCCAGCAGCGACTTGGGACTAGCAAGTTACGAGCAGTACTTC.

In this sample, this clone turned up a few times. V usage is TRBV7-9 and J usage is TRBJ1-1, with 7 nucleotides matching TRBD1. V gave up 6 bases and J gave up 6 bases; unmatched junction bases: 10. Germline V gene lookup returns CDR1 SEHNR and CDR2 FQNEAQ (reference sequence). The CDR3 runs to 14 residues. Here the CDR3 DNA reads TGTGCCAGCAGTTTTATCTCGGGACAGCCTGAAGCTTTCTTT. Protein sequence: CASSFISGQPEAFF. The variable domain in full, completed from reference TRBV7-9 and TRBJ1-1, reads DTGVSQNPRHKITKRGQNVTFRCDPISEHNRLYWYRQTLGQGPEFLTYFQNEAQLEKSRLLSDRFSAERPKGSFSTLEIQRTEQGDSAMYLCASSFISGQPEAFFGQGTRLTVV.

The CDR3 loop reads CASSLLGGGQYTIYF. In DNA form, the CDR3 reads TGTGCCAGCAGCTTATTGGGTGGGGGACAATACACCATATATTTT. The chain uses TRBV7-2 and TRBJ1-3, with a possible D match to TRBD1 (6 bases). V lost 2 bases, J lost 8 bases, and 16 bases lay in between. In germline, CDR1 is SGHTA, CDR2 FQGNSA. The CDR3 loop spans 15 amino acids.

This clone was seen a single time. The gene calls are TRBV6-5 and TRBJ1-2; 8 bases are a match to TRBD1. V lost 5 bases to trimming and J lost 5 bases; unmatched junction nucleotides: 7. In germline, CDR1 is MNHEY, CDR2 SVGAGI. The CDR3 runs 14 residues. CDR3 bases: TGTGCCAGCAGTAGGTCTGACAGGGGTTATGGCTACACCTTC. Translation gives CASSRSDRGYGYTF.

There are a few counts of this clone. The rearrangement links TRBV4-2 to TRBJ2-1; no definite D call. There are 16 residues in the CDR3. CDR1 is LGHNA, CDR2 YNFKEQ, per germline. V was shortened by 0 bases and J by 0 bases, with 9 bases between the two germline ends. CDR3 residues: CASSQDAASSYNEQFF. The CDR3 bases are TGTGCCAGCAGCCAAGATGCCGCGAGCTCCTACAATGAGCAGTTCTTC.

V is TRBV28 and J is TRBJ1-2, with 8 bases matching TRBD1. V lost 8 bases and J lost 6; bases outside the gene matches: 8. Germline V gives CDR1 MDHEN, CDR2 SYDVKM. The CDR3 runs 13 residues. CDR3 nucleotide sequence: TGTGCCAGCTCGACAGGGGCGAGGGATGGCTACACCTTC. Residues: CASSTGARDGYTF.

The rearrangement uses TRBV5-8 and TRBJ2-1; 8 bases agree with TRBD1. Trimming at V came to 0 bases and at J to 0 bases, leaving 2 bases not matched to a gene. This CDR3 is built from 16 residues. Germline lookup yields CDR1 SGHTS and CDR2 YDEGEE. The CDR3 DNA is TGTGCCAGCAGCTTGGGACAGGGGTCCTCCTACAATGAGCAGTTCTTC. Amino acid sequence: CASSLGQGSSYNEQFF.

The V gene is TRBV7-9, the J gene TRBJ1-3; D uncertain. The CDR3 consists of 15 residues. Germline CDR1 SEHNR, CDR2 FQNEAQ (reference sequence). Between the trimmed V and J ends, which lost 7 bases and 0 bases, there was a span of 13 bases. For the CDR3, the DNA is TGTGCCAGCACCTTCGTAGTTCTCTCTGGAAACACCATATATTTT. Translated: CASTFVVLSGNTIYF.

The rearrangement links TRBV4-2 to TRBJ2-7, with D possibly TRBD2 on 5 matching bases. CDR3 length equals 12 residues. The V gene's germline CDR1 is LGHNA and CDR2 YNFKEQ. Trimming stripped 3 bases from V and 7 bases from J, with 10 bases between. The chain's CDR3 is CASSHRTGEQYF. CDR3 bases: TGTGCCAGCAGCCATAGGACTGGGGAGCAGTACTTC.

The chain employs TRBV7-8 and TRBJ2-3; D unresolved. Germline V gene lookup returns CDR1 SGHVS and CDR2 FQNEAQ. V was clipped by 5 bases and J by 1 base, with 13 bases between them. This CDR3 is built from 15 residues. The CDR3 loop reads CASSLRSSGTDTQYF. CDR3 coding DNA: TGTGCCAGCAGCCTAAGAAGTTCTGGCACAGATACGCAGTATTTT.

This clone has only one observation. The chain employs TRBV18 and TRBJ1-4; D gene ambiguous. Deletions cut 2 bases from V and 8 bases from J, with 15 bases between. Per the germline V gene, CDR1 is KGHSH and CDR2 is LQKENI. The CDR3 spans 15 residues. The CDR3 nucleotides are TGTGCCAGCTCACCATCTTCGGGTTTCGGAGAAAAACTGTTTTTT. Encoded protein: CASSPSSGFGEKLFF.

This clone showed up just a few times. The J gene is TRBJ2-7, the V gene TRBV7-9, with 9 bases fitting TRBD1. The germline CDR1 and CDR2 sequences are SEHNR and FQNEAQ (reference sequence). J gave up 0 bases and V 4 bases, and 4 bases lay outside the gene matches. This CDR3 region has 15 residues. In DNA, the CDR3 is TGTGCCAGCAGCTATACAGGGGGCCCCTCCTACGAGCAGTACTTC. Its protein product is CASSYTGGPSYEQYF.

This clone appeared a few times. The genes are TRBV29-1 and TRBJ1-1; perhaps TRBD1 as D (5 bases). Germline V gene lookup returns CDR1 SQVTM and CDR2 ANQGSEA. The CDR3 is made up of 12 amino acids. With 4 bases removed from V and 2 bases from J, the gap between germline ends came to 8 bases. The CDR3 reads CSVAGINTEAFF. CDR3 bases: TGCAGCGTTGCAGGGATTAACACTGAAGCTTTCTTT. Full variable domain (missing parts from reference TRBV29-1 and TRBJ1-1): SAVISQKPSRDICQRGTSLTIQCQVDSQVTMMFWYRQQPGQSLTLIATANQGSEATYESGFVIDKFPISRPNLTFSTLTVSNMSPEDSSIYLCSVAGINTEAFFGQGTRLTVV.

The chain uses TRBV27 and TRBJ2-3; no clear D gene. Germline V CDR1 and CDR2: MNHEY, SMNVEV (reference sequence). V gave up 4 bases and J gave up 0 bases, with 11 bases separating them. The CDR3 loop spans 15 amino acids. DNA for the CDR3: TGTGCCAGCAGTTCTACCGACTTTAGCACAGATACGCAGTATTTT. It encodes CASSSTDFSTDTQYF.

CDR3 sequence reads: CASSPRQGSYGYTF. CDR3 DNA: TGTGCCAGCAGTCCACGACAGGGATCCTATGGCTACACCTTC. The chain employs TRBV6-6 and TRBJ1-2; TRBD1 aligns across 7 bases. CDR1 is MNHNY and CDR2 is SVGAGI in the germline V gene (reference sequence). CDR3 length equals 14 residues. V shed 5 bases, J shed 4 bases, and the junction held 7 bases outside the gene matches.

This clone was seen more than once but under ten times. V and J are TRBV29-1 and TRBJ1-3; unclear D gene. The CDR3 spans 14 residues. Germline values: CDR1 SQVTM, CDR2 ANQGSEA. Trimming shortened V by 6 bases and J by 0 bases, and 12 bases separated the two germline ends. This CDR3 is CSVVGVLSGNTIYF. Written as DNA, the CDR3 is TGCAGCGTGGTGGGCGTACTCTCTGGAAACACCATATATTTT.

V is TRBV2 and J is TRBJ2-4, with TRBD2 identical over 8 bases. Germline V gene sequence: CDR1 SNHLY, CDR2 FYNNEI. With V trimmed by 5 bases and J by 1 base, 4 bases remained unmatched. This CDR3 is built from 15 residues. The CDR3 sequence is CASSLTSVAKNIQYF. CDR3 nucleotides: TGTGCCAGCAGTTTGACTAGCGTCGCCAAAAACATTCAGTACTTC. Full variable domain (outside the CDR3, taken from reference TRBV2 and TRBJ2-4): EPEVTQTPSHQVTQMGQEVILRCVPISNHLYFYWYRQILGQKVEFLVSFYNNEISEKSEIFDDQFSVERPDGSNFTLKIRSTKLEDSAMYFCASSLTSVAKNIQYFGAGTRLSVL.

This clone occurred once. J is TRBJ2-2 and V is TRBV11-1; tentatively, D is TRBD1 (5 bases). The germline V gene has CDR1 SGHAT and CDR2 FQDESV (reference sequence). Trimming took off 5 bases at V and 3 bases at J, with 13 bases between the two ends. This CDR3 is 15 amino acids long. For the CDR3, the DNA is TGTGCCAGCAGCCGGAAACAGGATGACACCGGGGAGCTGTTTTTT. Translated, it gives CASSRKQDDTGELFF.

The sample holds a few counts of this clone. The CDR3 region is CASGQINSPLHF. CDR3 bases: TGTGCTAGTGGCCAAATTAATTCACCCCTCCACTTT. The V gene is TRBV12-5, the J gene TRBJ1-6; D is ambiguous. Germline V gene sequence: CDR1 LGHNT, CDR2 FRNRAP. This CDR3 is built from 12 residues. The V end was cut by 6 bases, the J end by 6 bases, with 6 bases between.

The chain joins TRBV9 to TRBJ2-4; D is perhaps TRBD2 (7 bases). The CDR3 sequence is 15 residues long. Germline CDR1 is SGDLS and CDR2 is YYNGEE. V was cut by 3 bases and J by 7 bases, with 17 bases left in between. DNA for the CDR3: TGTGCCAGCAGCGCCTTTGGAGGGGGGGATAACATTCAGTACTTC. Its translation: CASSAFGGGDNIQYF.

The CDR3 region has the DNA TGTGCCAGCAGGTCAGGGACAGATGGAAACACCATATATTTT. It codes for CASRSGTDGNTIYF. The V gene is TRBV2, the J gene TRBJ1-3, with 7 positions matching TRBD1. The germline V gene encodes CDR1 SNHLY and CDR2 FYNNEI. This CDR3 has 14 residues. The V segment lost 6 bases and the J segment 3 bases; nucleotides outside the gene matches: 5.